The next 2 T cell receptor beta chains were all read from a single sample in a study of OX40 agonist ivuxolimab in advanced cancers. Method: immunoSEQ multiplex PCR; TCRdb's copy keeps in-frame clones and lacks some. The sample has around 41,000 clones, 70% to 90% seen once; the top ten hold 12%. Sequenced here: CD4+ or CD8+ T cells sorted from blood, sampled in a trial of the OX40 agonist ivuxolimab. The receptors here all came from an adult with an advanced solid tumor such as melanoma, head and neck, liver or kidney cancer.

The chain is built from TRBV10-2 and TRBJ2-7; D is possibly TRBD2 (6 bases). CDR1 and CDR2 (germline): WSHSY, SAAADI. The CDR3 totals 14 residues. Trimming left V 6 bases short and J 0 bases short, with 12 bases between. The CDR3 reads CASSVPGGSYEQYF. The CDR3 nucleotides are TGCGCCAGCAGCGTCCCCGGGGGCTCCTACGAGCAGTACTTC.

The V call is TRBV4-1, the J call TRBJ2-1; 9 nucleotides agree with TRBD2. Germline loops: CDR1 MGHRA, CDR2 YSYEKL. The J segment lost 7 bases and the V segment lost 4 bases, leaving 11 bases of the junction unmatched. CDR3 length equals 16 residues. The DNA of the CDR3 is TGCGCCAGCAGCCCCCCTATGAGCGGGAGGACGAATGAGCAGTTCTTC. The encoded protein is CASSPPMSGRTNEQFF.